The clone carrying this T cell receptor (beta chain) was counted only a few times. This entry is derived from a study of blood T cell repertoires in COVID-19. Study as a whole: T cells, B-cell-depleted T cells, or PBMCs provided the cDNA or gDNA that served as material.

Assay: immunoSEQ multiplex PCR; the TCRdb copy retains only in-frame clones and omits some. The sample carries 85,000 to 95,000 clones, around 89% recorded once. This CDR3 is 17 amino acids long. Between the trimmed V and J ends, which lost 4 bases and 4 bases, there was a span of 22 bases. Germline CDR1 LGHDT, CDR2 YNNKEL (reference sequence). The receptor comes from a man aged 60 to 69 with acute or convalescent COVID-19. The specimen sequenced was peripheral blood. The chain has TRBV3-1 (or the pseudogene TRBV3-2) and TRBJ1-2; possible D gene TRBD1, 6 bases. CDR3 protein: CASSPRGGMLSRYGYTF. The CDR3 DNA is TGTGCCAGCAGCCCCAGGGGTGGCATGTTATCGCGCTATGGCTACACCTTC.